This T cell receptor beta chain is drawn from a study of T cell responses to AZD1222 COVID-19 vaccine. Assay used: immunoSEQ multiplex PCR; TCRdb lists only in-frame clones, some missing. The table lists 65,000 to 80,000 clones, around 82% of them singletons. The V gene end was trimmed by 3 bases and the J gene end by 6 bases; junction bases not matched to a gene: 6. Germline CDR1 and CDR2: LNHDA and SQIVND (reference sequence). The CDR3 length is 15 residues. Details on this clone: The antigen is not known.

Study-level points and caveats: Across the whole spike, CD4 TCRs peaked at regions 160-218 and 743-854. Reportedly, nearly half the spike-specific TCRs target unmutated variant regions. Only a handful of AZD1222 recipients tested seropositive at baseline.

This clonotype was sampled from an adult who received the AZD1222 COVID-19 vaccine. This chain links TRBV19 with TRBJ1-5; the match to TRBD1 covers 9 bases. The sample here was peripheral blood, taken 28 days after the second AZD1222 dose. The CDR3 region is CASSIDRDRAQPQHF. Written as DNA, the CDR3 is TGTGCCAGTAGTATCGACCGGGACAGGGCTCAGCCCCAGCATTTT.